This TCR beta chain was recovered during a study of blood T cell repertoires in COVID-19. TCRdb's table, derived via immunoSEQ multiplex PCR, lists solely in-frame clones and lacks some. The table lists around 260,000 clones, approximately 85% of them singletons. The V gene's germline CDR1 is MNHEY and CDR2 SVGEGT. Trimming removed 0 bases at V and 2 bases at J, with 17 bases between. The CDR3 spans 18 residues. Sequenced input: peripheral blood. The V gene is TRBV6-2 or TRBV6-3, the J gene TRBJ1-5, with D hard to call. This sequence originates from a human donor in a cohort sampled during active COVID-19. CDR3 in amino acids: CASSYSTQSTRRNQPQHF. DNA of the CDR3: TGTGCCAGCAGTTACTCGACCCAATCGACCAGGCGCAATCAGCCCCAGCATTTT.